This record looks at one T cell receptor (beta chain) sequence and its context. A read error may explain this, as a much larger clone is one base away. Germline V gives CDR1 GTSNPN, CDR2 SVGIG (reference sequence). The CDR3 totals 14 residues. V was shortened by 1 base and J by 6 bases, with 16 bases between the two germline ends. Authors' data handling: Sampled TCR counts reached a median of approximately 94,000 per sample, with values ranging from roughly 20,000 to 700,000. MiXCR, applied by TCRdb to the RACE reads, yields one record per CDR3 protein. TCRdb's processing, not the authors' own work, is the source of the V and J calls. In the table there are 110,000 to 150,000 distinct CDR3 sequences, approximately 12% of which are singletons. Noted time point: patch test 2, 6 weeks after DPC sensitization. The treatment denotes: therapeutic diphenylcyclopropenone sensitization with weekly scalp DPC.

The sample is drawn from a study of human T cells and chemical hapten exposure. Study overall: All patients underwent weekly scalp dosing with diphenylcyclopropenone for the full roughly 23-week study. Patch testing was performed with 0.01% DPC on the upper back, with reading at 6 days.

The chain joins TRBV30 to TRBJ2-7, with D hard to call. The TCR sequence derives from a woman aged 45-60 years with alopecia areata. Some clones in this sample may be carry-over from other donors' samples. Material: whole blood, obtained in connection with sensitization to the hapten diphenylcyclopropenone (DPC). The CDR3 protein is CAWSGGSLACEQYF. The CDR3 DNA follows: TGTGCCTGGAGTGGAGGTAGTTTGGCCTGCGAGCAGTACTTC.